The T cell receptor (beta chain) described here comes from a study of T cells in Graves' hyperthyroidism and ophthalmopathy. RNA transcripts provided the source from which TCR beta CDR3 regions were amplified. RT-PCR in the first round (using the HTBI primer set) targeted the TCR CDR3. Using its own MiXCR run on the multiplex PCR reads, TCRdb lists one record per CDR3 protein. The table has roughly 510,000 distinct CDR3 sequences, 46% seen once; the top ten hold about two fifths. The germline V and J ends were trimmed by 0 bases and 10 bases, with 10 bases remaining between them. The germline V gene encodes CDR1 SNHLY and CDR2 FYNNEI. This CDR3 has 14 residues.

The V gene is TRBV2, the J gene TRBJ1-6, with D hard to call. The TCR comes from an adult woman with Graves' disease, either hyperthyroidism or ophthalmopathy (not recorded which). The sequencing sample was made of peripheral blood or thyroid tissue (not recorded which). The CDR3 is CASSEAGQGSPLHF. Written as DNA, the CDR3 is TGTGCCAGCAGTGAAGCCGGTCAAGGATCACCCCTCCACTTT.